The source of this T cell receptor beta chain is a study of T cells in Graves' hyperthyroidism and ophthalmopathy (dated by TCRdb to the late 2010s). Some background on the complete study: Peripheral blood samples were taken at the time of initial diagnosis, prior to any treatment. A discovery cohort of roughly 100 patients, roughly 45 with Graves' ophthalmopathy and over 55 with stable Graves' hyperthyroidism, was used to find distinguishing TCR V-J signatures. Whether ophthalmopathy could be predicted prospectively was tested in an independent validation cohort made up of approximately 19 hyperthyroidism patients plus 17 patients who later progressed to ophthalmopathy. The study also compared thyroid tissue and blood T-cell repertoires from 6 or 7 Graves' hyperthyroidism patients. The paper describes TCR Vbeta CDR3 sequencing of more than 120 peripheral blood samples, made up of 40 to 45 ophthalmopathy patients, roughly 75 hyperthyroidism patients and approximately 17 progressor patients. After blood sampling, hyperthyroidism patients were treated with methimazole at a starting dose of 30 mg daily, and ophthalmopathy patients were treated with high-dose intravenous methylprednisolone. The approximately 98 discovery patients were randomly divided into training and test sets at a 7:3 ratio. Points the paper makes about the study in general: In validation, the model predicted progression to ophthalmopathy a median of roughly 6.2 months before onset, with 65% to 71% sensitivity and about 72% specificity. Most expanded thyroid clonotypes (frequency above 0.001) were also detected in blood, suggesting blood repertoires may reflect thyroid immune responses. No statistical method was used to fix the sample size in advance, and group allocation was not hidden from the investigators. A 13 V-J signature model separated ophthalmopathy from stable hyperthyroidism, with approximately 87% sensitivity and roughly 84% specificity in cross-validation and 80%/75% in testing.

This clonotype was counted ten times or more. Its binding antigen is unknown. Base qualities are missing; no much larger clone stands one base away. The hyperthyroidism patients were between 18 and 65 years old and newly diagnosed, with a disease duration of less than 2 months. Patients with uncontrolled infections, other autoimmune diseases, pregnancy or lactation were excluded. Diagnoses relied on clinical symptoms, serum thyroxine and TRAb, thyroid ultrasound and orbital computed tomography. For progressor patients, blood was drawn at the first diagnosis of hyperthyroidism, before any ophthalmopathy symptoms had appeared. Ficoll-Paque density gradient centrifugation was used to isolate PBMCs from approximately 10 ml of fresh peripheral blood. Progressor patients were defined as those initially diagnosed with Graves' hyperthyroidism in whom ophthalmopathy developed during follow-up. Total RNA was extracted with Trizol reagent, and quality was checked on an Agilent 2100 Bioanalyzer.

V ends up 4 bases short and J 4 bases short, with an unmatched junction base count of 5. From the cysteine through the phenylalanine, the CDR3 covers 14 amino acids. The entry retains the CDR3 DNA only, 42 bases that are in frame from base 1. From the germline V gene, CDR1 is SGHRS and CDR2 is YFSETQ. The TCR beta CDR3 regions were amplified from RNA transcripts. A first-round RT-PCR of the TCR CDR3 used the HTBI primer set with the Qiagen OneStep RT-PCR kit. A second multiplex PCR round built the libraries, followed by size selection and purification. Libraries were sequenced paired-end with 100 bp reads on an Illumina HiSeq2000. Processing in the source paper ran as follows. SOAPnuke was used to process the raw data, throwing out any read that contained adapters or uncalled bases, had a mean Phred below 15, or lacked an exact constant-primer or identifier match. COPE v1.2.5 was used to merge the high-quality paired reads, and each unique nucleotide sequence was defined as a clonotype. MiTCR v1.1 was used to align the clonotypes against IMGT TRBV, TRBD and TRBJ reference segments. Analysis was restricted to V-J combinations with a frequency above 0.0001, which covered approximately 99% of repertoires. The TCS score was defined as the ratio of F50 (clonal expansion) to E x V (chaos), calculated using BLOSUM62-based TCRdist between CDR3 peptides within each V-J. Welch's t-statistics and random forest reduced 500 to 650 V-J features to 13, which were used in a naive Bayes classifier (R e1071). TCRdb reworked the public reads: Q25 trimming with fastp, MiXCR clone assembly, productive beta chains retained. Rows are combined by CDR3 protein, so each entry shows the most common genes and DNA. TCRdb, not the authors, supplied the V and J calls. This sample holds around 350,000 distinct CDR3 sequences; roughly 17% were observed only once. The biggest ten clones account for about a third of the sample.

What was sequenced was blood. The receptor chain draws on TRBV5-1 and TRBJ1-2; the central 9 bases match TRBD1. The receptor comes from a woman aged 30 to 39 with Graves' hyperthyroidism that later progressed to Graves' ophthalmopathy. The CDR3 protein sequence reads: CASSETGGSYGYTF. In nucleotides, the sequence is TGCGCCAGCAGCGAGACAGGGGGGAGCTATGGCTACACCTTC.